This is a list of T cell receptor beta chains from one sample in a study of control samples from healthy donors and cancer patients. Using immunoSEQ multiplex PCR, the repertoire was profiled, and TCRdb retains in-frame clones only, with some absent. The sample consists of 80,000 to 100,000 clones, 79% of them appearing once. The sequenced sample was blood. The receptors shown here come from a woman aged 25 to 39 in good health. Both conserved end residues are part of each CDR3. A D gene is named only where the DNA matches it firmly. Part of the rows lack a size; the others show once, few, many or a class for expanded clones.

. | . | TRBJ1-5 | TRBV4-1 | CASSQEEWAPLPHF | TGCGCCAGCAGCCAAGAAGAATGGGCCCCTCTTCCCCATTTT
. | . | TRBJ1-2 | TRBV19 | CASRASGTYGYTF | TGTGCCAGTAGGGCAAGCGGGACTTATGGCTACACCTTC
. | . | TRBJ2-7 | TRBV12-3/TRBV12-4 | CASSLELLYEQYF | TGTGCCAGCAGTTTAGAACTTCTATACGAGCAGTACTTC
once | . | TRBJ1-1 | TRBV30 | CAWSPTGKNTEAFF | TGTGCCTGGAGTCCGACGGGCAAGAACACTGAAGCTTTCTTT
. | TRBD2 | TRBJ2-7 | TRBV10-2 | CASSSLAGDSSYEQYF | TGCGCCAGCAGTTCACTAGCGGGAGATAGCTCCTACGAGCAGTACTTC
. | . | TRBJ2-5 | TRBV4-3 | CASSRLGYRSEGETQYF | TGCGCCAGCAGCCGACTAGGATACAGGAGCGAGGGGGAGACCCAGTACTTC
once | . | TRBJ2-5 | TRBV7-2 | CASSLSEETQYF | TGTGCCAGCAGCCTTAGTGAAGAGACCCAGTACTTC
once | . | TRBJ2-7 | TRBV2 | CASRSNRAQSSYEQYF | TGTGCCAGCAGGAGTAACAGGGCCCAAAGCTCCTACGAGCAGTACTTC
. | . | TRBJ2-3 | TRBV7-6 | CASSFGSTDTQYF | TGTGCCAGCAGCTTTGGCAGCACAGATACGCAGTATTTT
. | . | TRBJ2-7 | TRBV15 | CATSVTNYEQYF | TGTGCCACCAGCGTGACAAACTACGAGCAGTACTTC
. | TRBD1 | TRBJ1-2 | TRBV18 | CASSSGQGIPLYGYTF | TGTGCCAGCTCATCGGGACAGGGGATACCCCTCTATGGCTACACCTTC
. | TRBD1 | TRBJ1-6 | TRBV10-3 | CAISEATGGALHF | TGTGCCATCAGTGAGGCCACAGGGGGAGCCCTCCACTTT
. | . | TRBJ1-1 | TRBV5-4 | CASSMTGNTEAFF | TGTGCCAGCAGCATGACAGGGAACACTGAAGCTTTCTTT
once | . | TRBJ2-5 | TRBV2 | CASSVIRETQYF | TGTGCCAGCAGTGTGATCCGTGAGACCCAGTACTTC
. | . | TRBJ1-2 | TRBV2 | CASSERLGKGGYTF | TGTGCCAGCAGTGAAAGGTTAGGAAAGGGTGGCTACACCTTC
few | . | TRBJ1-1 | TRBV14 | CASSQVKQTEAFF | TGTGCCAGCAGCCAAGTCAAACAGACTGAAGCTTTCTTT
. | . | TRBJ2-7 | TRBV21-1 | CASSSQVDRIYEQYF | TGTGCCAGCAGCTCCCAAGTGGACAGAATCTACGAGCAGTACTTC
. | TRBD1 | TRBJ2-1 | TRBV5-8 | CASSLDTGQGYNEQFF | TGTGCCAGCAGCTTGGACACGGGACAGGGATACAATGAGCAGTTCTTC
. | . | TRBJ2-5 | TRBV11-2 | CASSPKGEYQETQYF | TGTGCCAGCAGCCCCAAGGGAGAGTACCAAGAGACCCAGTACTTC
. | . | TRBJ1-5 | TRBV20-1 | CSASDLGSNQPQHF | TGCAGTGCTAGTGACCTAGGGAGCAATCAGCCCCAGCATTTT
once | . | TRBJ2-3 | TRBV27 | CASSLIIDGADTQYF | TGTGCCAGCAGTTTAATCATCGACGGGGCAGATACGCAGTATTTT
. | TRBD1 | TRBJ2-1 | TRBV11-3 | CASSSTGGAYEQFF | TGTGCCAGCAGCTCTACAGGGGGCGCATATGAGCAGTTCTTC
. | TRBD2 | TRBJ2-1 | TRBV30 | CAWRASGGAYEQFF | TGTGCCTGGAGGGCCTCCGGGGGGGCTTATGAGCAGTTCTTC
once | . | TRBJ1-1 | TRBV27 | CASSFGGNTEAFF | TGTGCCAGCAGTTTCGGAGGGAACACTGAAGCTTTCTTT
once | . | TRBJ1-2 | TRBV29-1 | CSVESWEVGGYTF | TGCAGCGTTGAGTCGTGGGAAGTGGGTGGCTACACCTTC
. | . | TRBJ2-7 | TRBV5-4 | CASSSEQGLRGGEQYF | TGTGCCAGCAGCAGCGAGCAGGGTTTACGAGGCGGGGAGCAGTACTTC
. | TRBD1 | TRBJ2-1 | TRBV11-3 | CASSLGGQGKRNEQFF | TGTGCCAGCAGCTTAGGGGGACAGGGTAAGCGGAATGAGCAGTTCTTC
. | . | TRBJ1-6 | TRBV27 | CASSSIPEGPGSPLHF | TGTGCCAGCAGTTCAATCCCCGAGGGGCCAGGGTCACCCCTCCACTTT
. | TRBD1 | TRBJ2-7 | TRBV4-3 | CASSPGTDSYEQYF | TGCGCCAGCAGCCCCGGGACAGACTCCTACGAGCAGTACTTC
. | . | TRBJ1-6 | TRBV7-2 | CASSLTQGPYNSPLHF | TGTGCCAGCAGCTTAACCCAGGGGCCTTATAATTCACCCCTCCACTTT
. | . | TRBJ2-5 | TRBV19 | CASRVGHNQETQYF | TGTGCCAGTAGAGTTGGGCATAACCAAGAGACCCAGTACTTC
. | TRBD1 | TRBJ1-2 | TRBV29-1 | CSVDGTGGGGYTF | TGCAGCGTTGATGGGACAGGGGGAGGTGGCTACACCTTC
. | . | TRBJ1-2 | TRBV5-4 | CASSSDGGYTF | TGTGCCAGCAGCTCGGACGGTGGCTACACCTTC
few | . | TRBJ2-7 | TRBV29-1 | CRVTNEQYF | TGCAGGGTTACCAACGAGCAGTACTTC
. | . | TRBJ2-7 | TRBV15 | CATSRGGSSYEQYF | TGTGCCACCAGCAGAGGGGGAAGCTCCTACGAGCAGTACTTC
. | . | TRBJ2-3 | TRBV6-5 | CASQLRDGRTDTQYF | TGTGCCAGCCAGCTGCGGGACGGACGCACAGATACGCAGTATTTT
. | . | TRBJ2-7 | TRBV4-3 | CASSRALTGTYEQYF | TGCGCCAGCAGCCGGGCCCTTACAGGAACCTACGAGCAGTACTTC
. | TRBD1 | TRBJ2-1 | TRBV9 | CASSAVGGTGYNEQFF | TGTGCCAGCAGCGCCGTAGGGGGGACAGGGTATAATGAGCAGTTCTTC
. | . | TRBJ1-2 | TRBV9 | CASSKGFGKGYGYTF | TGTGCCAGCAGCAAAGGTTTCGGGAAAGGCTATGGCTACACCTTC
. | . | TRBJ1-4 | TRBV4-3 | CASSQDLGGTDEKLFF | TGCGCCAGCAGCCAAGATCTTGGGGGTACGGATGAAAAACTGTTTTTT
. | . | TRBJ2-7 | TRBV5-8 | CASSLADYEQYF | TGTGCCAGCAGCTTGGCAGACTACGAGCAGTACTTC
. | . | TRBJ2-1 | TRBV6-6 | CASNLEGEQFF | TGTGCCAGCAACTTAGAGGGTGAGCAGTTCTTC
. | . | TRBJ2-2 | TRBV27 | CASSLSGDRTGELFF | TGTGCCAGCAGTTTATCGGGGGATAGGACCGGGGAGCTGTTTTTT
. | TRBD1 | TRBJ2-3 | TRBV6-4 | CASRGTGSADTQYF | TGTGCCAGCAGGGGGACAGGGTCGGCAGATACGCAGTATTTT